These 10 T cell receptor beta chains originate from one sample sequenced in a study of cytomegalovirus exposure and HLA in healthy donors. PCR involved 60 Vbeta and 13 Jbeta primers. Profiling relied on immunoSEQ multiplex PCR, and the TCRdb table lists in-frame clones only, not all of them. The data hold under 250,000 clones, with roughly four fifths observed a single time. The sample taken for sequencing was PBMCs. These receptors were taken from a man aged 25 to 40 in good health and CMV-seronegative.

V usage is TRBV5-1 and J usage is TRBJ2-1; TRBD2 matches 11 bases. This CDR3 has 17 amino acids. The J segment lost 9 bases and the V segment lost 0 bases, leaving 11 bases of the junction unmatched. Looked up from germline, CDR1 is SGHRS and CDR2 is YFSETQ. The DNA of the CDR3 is TGCGCCAGCAGCTTGGCGACTAGCGGGAACCTATGGGGTGAGCAGTTCTTC. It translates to CASSLATSGNLWGEQFF.

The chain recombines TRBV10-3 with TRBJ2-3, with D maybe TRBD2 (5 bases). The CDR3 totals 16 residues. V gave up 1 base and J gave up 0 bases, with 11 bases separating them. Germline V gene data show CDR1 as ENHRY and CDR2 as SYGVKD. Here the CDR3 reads CAISELAGPSTDTQYF. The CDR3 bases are TGTGCCATCAGTGAGTTGGCGGGCCCTAGCACAGATACGCAGTATTTT.

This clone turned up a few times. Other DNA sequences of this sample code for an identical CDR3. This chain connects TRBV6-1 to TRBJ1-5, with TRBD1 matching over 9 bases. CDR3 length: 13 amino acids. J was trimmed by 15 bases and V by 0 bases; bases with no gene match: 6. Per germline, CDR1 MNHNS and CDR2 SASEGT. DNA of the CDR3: TGTGCCAGCAGTGAAGCGGTCAGGACAGGGGCGCATTTT. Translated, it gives CASSEAVRTGAHF.

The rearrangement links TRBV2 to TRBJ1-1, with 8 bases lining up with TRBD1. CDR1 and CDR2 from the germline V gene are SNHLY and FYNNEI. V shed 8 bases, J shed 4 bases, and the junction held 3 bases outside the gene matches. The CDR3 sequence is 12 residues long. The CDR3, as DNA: TGTGCCAGCCGGACAGGGCGCACTGAAGCTTTCTTT. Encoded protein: CASRTGRTEAFF.

The DNA for the CDR3 is TGTGCCAGTATCGGACTAGCGGGAGGGAATGAGCAGTTCTTC. As protein: CASIGLAGGNEQFF. V is TRBV19 and J is TRBJ2-1; 15 bases are shared with TRBD2. CDR1 and CDR2 (germline): LNHDA, SQIVND (reference sequence). This CDR3 comprises 14 residues. V shed 7 bases, J shed 7 bases, and the junction held 2 bases outside the gene matches.

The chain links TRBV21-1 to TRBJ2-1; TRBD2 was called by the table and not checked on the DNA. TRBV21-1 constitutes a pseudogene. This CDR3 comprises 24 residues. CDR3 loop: CASSKGKPLNCPPFLCLAKNEQFF. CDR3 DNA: TGTGCCAGCAGCAAAGGCAAGCCTCTGAATTGCCCCCCATTTCTTTGCTTAGCAAAAAATGAGCAGTTCTTC.

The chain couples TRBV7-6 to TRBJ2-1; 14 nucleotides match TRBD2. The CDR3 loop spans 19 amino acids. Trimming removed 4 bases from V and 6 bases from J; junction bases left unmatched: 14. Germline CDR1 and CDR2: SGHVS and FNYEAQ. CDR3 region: CASSSGLAGDVGFSNEQFF. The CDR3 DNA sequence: TGTGCCAGCAGCTCGGGACTAGCGGGGGACGTAGGGTTCAGCAATGAGCAGTTCTTC.

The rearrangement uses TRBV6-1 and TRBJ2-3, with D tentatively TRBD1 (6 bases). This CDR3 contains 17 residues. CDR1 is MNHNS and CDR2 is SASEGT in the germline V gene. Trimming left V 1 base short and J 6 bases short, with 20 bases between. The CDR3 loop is CASSEGRWAGDWDTQYF. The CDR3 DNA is TGTGCCAGCAGTGAAGGTCGTTGGGCAGGGGATTGGGATACGCAGTATTTT.

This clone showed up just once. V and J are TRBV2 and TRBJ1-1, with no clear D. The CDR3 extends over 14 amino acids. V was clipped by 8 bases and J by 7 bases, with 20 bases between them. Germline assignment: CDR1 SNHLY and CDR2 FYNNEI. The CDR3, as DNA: TGTGCCAGCCGGTTAGGTCTGTTGAGGGATGAAGCTTTCTTT. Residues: CASRLGLLRDEAFF.

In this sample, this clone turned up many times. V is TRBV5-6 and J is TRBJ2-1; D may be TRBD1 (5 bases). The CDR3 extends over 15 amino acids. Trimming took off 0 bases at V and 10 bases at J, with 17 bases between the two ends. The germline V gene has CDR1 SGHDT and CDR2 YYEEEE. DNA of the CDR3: TGTGCCAGCAGCTTGGGAGACAGAAGCGTCGGGGAGCAGTTCTTC. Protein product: CASSLGDRSVGEQFF.